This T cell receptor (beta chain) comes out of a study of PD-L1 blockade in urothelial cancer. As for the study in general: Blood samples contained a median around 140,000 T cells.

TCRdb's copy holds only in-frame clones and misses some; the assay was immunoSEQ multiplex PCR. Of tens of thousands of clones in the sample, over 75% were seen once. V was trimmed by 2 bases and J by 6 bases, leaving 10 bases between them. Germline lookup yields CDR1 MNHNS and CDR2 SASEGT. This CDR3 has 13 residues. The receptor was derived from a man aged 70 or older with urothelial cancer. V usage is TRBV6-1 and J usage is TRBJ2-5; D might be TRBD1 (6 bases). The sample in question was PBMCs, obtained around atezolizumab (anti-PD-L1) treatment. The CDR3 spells CASSEQGLQTQYF. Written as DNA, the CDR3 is TGTGCCAGCAGTGAACAGGGGTTGCAGACCCAGTACTTC.